Shown below are 22 T cell receptor beta chains from a single sample sequenced in a study of identical twins. In TCRdb, the 5' RACE reads were re-called with MiXCR into one record per CDR3 protein. The repertoire holds about 460,000 distinct CDR3 sequences, approximately 15% seen once, with roughly 0.5% in the top ten. Another study also made use of these data, one on yellow fever vaccine responses in identical twins.

The sequenced sample consisted of CD4+ T cells sorted from blood. The receptors were gathered from a woman in her late teens or twenties in good health.

This clonotype occurred a few times. The rearrangement joins TRBV12-3 or TRBV12-4 to TRBJ1-1, with TRBD1 as a possible D gene (5 bases). The V and J ends lost 1 base and 1 base respectively, with 7 bases between them. The CDR3 is 14 residues long. For the CDR3, the DNA is TGTGCCAGCAGTTTAGGCGGACAGAACACTGAAGCTTTCTTT. Residues: CASSLGGQNTEAFF.

The table lists this clonotype with a few counts. CDR3 sequence (DNA): TGTGCCAGCGCCGCGACTCGCCAAGAGACCCAGTACTTC. Protein product: CASAATRQETQYF. The chain couples TRBV18 to TRBJ2-5; D not resolved. Germline values: CDR1 KGHSH, CDR2 LQKENI. Trimming removed 8 bases at V and 1 base at J, with 11 bases between. The CDR3 contains 13 residues.

The V call is TRBV11-2, the J call TRBJ2-1, with 10 bases lining up with TRBD2. This CDR3 contains 19 residues. V shed 4 bases and J 1 base; nucleotides not matched to a gene: 13. Germline V CDR1 and CDR2: SGHAT, FQNNGV. The CDR3 reads CASSSLRPSGRSSYNEQFF. DNA for the CDR3: TGTGCCAGCAGCTCCTTACGGCCTAGCGGGAGATCATCCTACAATGAGCAGTTCTTC.

This chain connects TRBV25-1 to TRBJ2-3; TRBD2 agrees at 10 bases. Germline V gene lookup returns CDR1 MGHDK and CDR2 SYGVNS. The CDR3 loop spans 16 amino acids. Losses at the gene ends were 4 bases for V and 3 bases for J; bases not matched to a gene: 7. CDR3 bases: TGTGCCAGCAGTGCAATCCCGGGACTAGCGACAGATACGCAGTATTTT. Translation gives CASSAIPGLATDTQYF.

This CDR3 reads CASSQDHSGRETQYF. The CDR3 DNA is TGCGCCAGCAGCCAAGATCACAGCGGCCGGGAGACCCAGTACTTC. The chain uses TRBV4-3 and TRBJ2-5, with D possibly matching TRBD2 (5 bases). V was clipped by 0 bases and J by 5 bases, with 13 bases between them. The CDR3 has 15 residues. Per germline, CDR1 LGHNA and CDR2 YSLEER.

This clonotype appeared a few times. The genes are TRBV2 and TRBJ2-1, with D possibly matching TRBD1 (8 bases). The V end was cut by 3 bases, the J end by 15 bases, with 12 bases between. Germline V gene data show CDR1 as SNHLY and CDR2 as FYNNEI. CDR3 size: 11 residues. CDR3 sequence reads: CASSDYRGGFF. Here the CDR3 DNA reads TGTGCCAGCAGTGATTACAGGGGGGGGTTCTTC.

This clonotype has a handful of counts. The chain joins TRBV5-1 to TRBJ2-1; TRBD2 matches at 11 bases. CDR1 and CDR2 from the germline V gene are SGHRS and YFSETQ. V was clipped by 5 bases and J by 5 bases; unmatched bases: 6. There are 15 residues in the CDR3. The CDR3 DNA reads TGCGCCAGCAGGGCCATGGGACTAGCGGACAATGAGCAGTTCTTC. It is translated as CASRAMGLADNEQFF.

This clonotype was counted a few times. The chain links TRBV5-1 to TRBJ2-1; possible D gene TRBD2, 6 bases. This CDR3 region has 14 residues. The V and J ends lost 3 bases and 1 base respectively, with 8 bases between them. Per the germline V gene, CDR1 is SGHRS and CDR2 is YFSETQ. The CDR3: CASSWGESYNEQFF. The CDR3 DNA reads as TGCGCCAGCAGCTGGGGGGAATCCTACAATGAGCAGTTCTTC. The full variable domain, with the rest looked up from reference TRBV5-1 and TRBJ2-1, is KAGVTQTPRYLIKTRGQQVTLSCSPISGHRSVSWYQQTPGQGLQFLFEYFSETQRNKGNFPGRFSGRQFSNSRSEMNVSTLELGDSALYLCASSWGESYNEQFFGPGTRLTVL.

CDR3 region: CASSAAGGANTGELFF. The CDR3 DNA reads TGTGCCAGCAGTGCTGCCGGGGGCGCGAACACCGGGGAGCTGTTTTTT. The chain is built from TRBV6-1 and TRBJ2-2; D may correspond to TRBD1 or TRBD2 (6 bases each). Germline V gives CDR1 MNHNS, CDR2 SASEGT. There are 16 residues in the CDR3. Trimming removed 4 bases at V and 0 bases at J, with 12 bases between.

Comment on this clonotype: With a much larger clone just one base away, this may be a read error. V gene TRBV7-2 combines with J gene TRBJ2-3, with a weak D call TRBD1 (5 bases). V was trimmed by 5 bases and J by 4 bases, leaving 13 bases between them. Germline-derived CDR1 and CDR2 are SGHTA and FQGNSA. The CDR3 is 14 residues long. The CDR3 DNA reads TGTGCCAGCAGCACCAGGATCAGGGCAGATACGCAGTATTTT. Protein sequence: CASSTRIRADTQYF.

This chain uses TRBV12-3 or TRBV12-4 with TRBJ2-1, with 13 bases aligning to TRBD2. This CDR3 is built from 17 residues. The J segment lost 4 bases and the V segment lost 4 bases, leaving 7 bases of the junction unmatched. The CDR3 is CASSSRLAGGVYNEQFF. CDR3 bases: TGTGCCAGCAGTTCCAGACTAGCGGGAGGAGTTTACAATGAGCAGTTCTTC.

The chain couples TRBV7-3 to TRBJ2-3, with a possible D match to TRBD1 (5 bases). Germline loops: CDR1 SGHTA, CDR2 FQGTGA. Trimming cost V 0 bases and J 7 bases, with 8 bases left between them. The CDR3 is made up of 13 amino acids. CDR3 protein: CASSLTKGNTQYF. The CDR3 DNA reads TGTGCCAGCAGCTTAACGAAGGGGAATACGCAGTATTTT.

This clonotype was counted a few times. The chain carries TRBV30 and TRBJ1-4; D gene ambiguous. Germline CDR1 reads GTSNPN; CDR2 reads SVGIG (reference sequence). The CDR3 length is 14 residues. Trimming left V 0 bases short and J 5 bases short, with 10 bases between. CDR3 region: CAWSVTGRNEKLFF. Written as DNA, the CDR3 is TGTGCCTGGAGTGTAACCGGGCGGAATGAAAAACTGTTTTTT.

This clonotype was observed many times. The V call is TRBV5-1, the J call TRBJ2-5; the D call may be TRBD1 or TRBD2 (5 bases each). The CDR3 length is 15 residues. In germline, CDR1 is SGHRS, CDR2 YFSETQ. V lost 5 bases, J lost 1 base, and 15 bases lay in between. The CDR3 coding sequence is TGCGCCAGCAGTTCCGGGACCAAATCCCAAGAGACCCAGTACTTC. This sequence encodes CASSSGTKSQETQYF.

The chain uses TRBV28 and TRBJ2-2, with D possibly matching TRBD1 (6 bases). The CDR3 is 15 residues long. V gave up 10 bases and J gave up 0 bases, with 15 bases separating them. Germline CDR1 is MDHEN and CDR2 is SYDVKM. CDR3 residues: CATALQGTNTGELFF. CDR3 bases: TGTGCCACCGCGCTACAGGGTACGAACACCGGGGAGCTGTTTTTT.

The genes are TRBV2 and TRBJ2-3; 8 nucleotides align to TRBD2. The length of the CDR3 is 15 residues. Trimming removed 4 bases from V and 2 bases from J; junction bases left unmatched: 5. The V gene's germline CDR1 is SNHLY and CDR2 FYNNEI. The CDR3 DNA reads TGTGCCAGCAGTGTCAGCGGGGGATTCACAGATACGCAGTATTTT. This gives the protein CASSVSGGFTDTQYF.

At least ten counts were recorded for this clonotype. The chain employs TRBV14 and TRBJ2-1; possible D gene TRBD1, 5 bases. The germline V gene encodes CDR1 SGHDN and CDR2 FVKESK. The germline V and J ends were trimmed by 0 bases and 0 bases, with 9 bases remaining between them. The CDR3 covers 16 residues. The CDR3 region is CASSQETANSYNEQFF. DNA for the CDR3: TGTGCCAGCAGCCAAGAGACAGCGAACTCCTACAATGAGCAGTTCTTC.

This clonotype showed up just a few times. The chain is built from TRBV20-1 and TRBJ2-5, with 7 bases aligning to TRBD1. Germline V gene lookup returns CDR1 DFQATT and CDR2 SNEGSKA (reference sequence). This CDR3 has 15 residues. CDR3 region: CSFKSPQGSGETQYF. DNA of the CDR3: TGCAGCTTCAAATCCCCACAGGGGAGTGGGGAGACCCAGTACTTC.

J is TRBJ2-1 and V is TRBV6-4; 11 bases map to TRBD1. The V gene end was trimmed by 6 bases and the J gene end by 10 bases; junction bases not matched to a gene: 14. In germline, CDR1 is MRHNA, CDR2 SNTAGT. This CDR3 comprises 16 residues. CDR3 DNA: TGTGCCAGCAGCCAACTTCATGGACAGGGGGCGCGAGAGCAGTTCTTC. This sequence encodes CASSQLHGQGAREQFF.

This clonotype has just a few counts. This chain connects TRBV27 to TRBJ2-7, with D possibly being TRBD2 (5 bases). Trimming pared 5 bases from V and 0 bases from J, leaving 17 bases between. The CDR3 runs to 16 residues. Per germline, CDR1 MNHEY and CDR2 SMNVEV (reference sequence). DNA for the CDR3: TGTGCCAGCAGTCCCATCCGAAGGACTGGCTCCTACGAGCAGTACTTC. Its translation: CASSPIRRTGSYEQYF.

J is TRBJ2-7 and V is TRBV7-2; D is possibly TRBD1 or TRBD2 (5 bases each). Germline V gene lookup returns CDR1 SGHTA and CDR2 FQGNSA. There are 15 residues in the CDR3. The V end was cut by 6 bases, the J end by 0 bases, with 15 bases between. CDR3 nucleotide sequence: TGTGCCAGCAGTTTTATTTGGGGGAGCTCCTACGAGCAGTACTTC. Translation: CASSFIWGSSYEQYF.

This clonotype has a handful of counts. The V call is TRBV6-1, the J call TRBJ2-4, with D possibly matching TRBD2 (5 bases). V lost 5 bases and J lost 2, with 13 bases in between. This CDR3 has 15 amino acids. Germline V gene data show CDR1 as MNHNS and CDR2 as SASEGT. The DNA of the CDR3 is TGTGCCAGCAGTCCCGATACTAGTACCAAAAACATTCAGTACTTC. Amino acids: CASSPDTSTKNIQYF.